One sample yielded the 31 T cell receptor beta chains listed below, sequenced in a study of T cell responses to AZD1222 COVID-19 vaccine. Some clones are missing from TCRdb's copy, which holds only in-frame ones; the method was immunoSEQ multiplex PCR. Of 110,000 to 150,000 clones in the sample, approximately 93% are singletons; the top ten hold just over 5%. Sequencing used peripheral blood, obtained on day 0 of AZD1222 vaccination. These receptors all come from an adult in good health.

The gene calls are TRBV5-1 and TRBJ1-4, with D hard to call. The CDR3 runs 14 residues. The V gene lost 5 bases and the J gene lost 1 base, with 9 bases spanning the gap. Germline-derived CDR1 and CDR2 are SGHRS and YFSETQ. CDR3 DNA sequence: TGCGCCAGCAGACTGACACAAACTAATGAAAAACTGTTTTTT. Amino acid sequence: CASRLTQTNEKLFF.

The genes are TRBV19 and TRBJ1-3; TRBD1 aligns across 7 bases. Germline CDR1 reads LNHDA; CDR2 reads SQIVND (reference sequence). The CDR3 loop spans 15 amino acids. J was trimmed by 0 bases and V by 4 bases; bases with no gene match: 3. The CDR3 sequence is CASSKDRFSGNTIYF. The CDR3 DNA is TGTGCCAGTAGTAAGGACAGGTTCTCTGGAAACACCATATATTTT.

CDR3: CASKGASGSMETQYF. The CDR3 DNA follows: TGCGCCAGCAAGGGGGCTAGCGGGAGTATGGAGACCCAGTACTTC. The gene calls are TRBV5-1 and TRBJ2-5; TRBD2 matches at 10 bases. The V segment lost 6 bases and the J segment 5 bases; nucleotides outside the gene matches: 10. Per germline, CDR1 SGHRS and CDR2 YFSETQ. The CDR3 is 15 residues long.

This chain links TRBV9 with TRBJ2-5; TRBD2 matches 10 bases. The germline V gene has CDR1 SGDLS and CDR2 YYNGEE. CDR3 length: 16 amino acids. Trimming removed 0 bases from V and 6 bases from J; junction bases left unmatched: 8. The CDR3 coding sequence is TGTGCCAGCAGCGTAGGGTCTAGCGGGAGAGTCAAGACCCAGTACTTC. Its protein product is CASSVGSSGRVKTQYF.

The V call is TRBV15, the J call TRBJ1-1; a possible D gene is TRBD1 (6 bases). This CDR3 region has 20 residues. V lost 0 bases to trimming and J lost 5 bases, with 28 bases between them. Germline CDR1 reads LNHNV; CDR2 reads YYDKDF (reference sequence). For the CDR3, the DNA is TGTGCCACCAGCAGAGATTTCCCCTCTCCTTCGACAGGTCTAAGGACTGAAGCTTTCTTT. It codes for CATSRDFPSPSTGLRTEAFF.

The V and J genes are TRBV19 and TRBJ1-6; D ambiguous. CDR3 length: 16 residues. The germline V gene has CDR1 LNHDA and CDR2 SQIVND (reference sequence). With 3 bases removed from V and 8 bases from J, the gap between germline ends came to 17 bases. CDR3 amino acids: CASSIHVRRPDSPLHF. The DNA for the CDR3 is TGTGCCAGTAGTATCCACGTTAGGCGGCCGGATTCACCCCTCCACTTT. Variable domain in full (rest from reference TRBV19 and TRBJ1-6): DGGITQSPKYLFRKEGQNVTLSCEQNLNHDAMYWYRQDPGQGLRLIYYSQIVNDFQKGDIAEGYSVSREKKESFPLTVTSAQKNPTAFYLCASSIHVRRPDSPLHFGNGTRLTVT.

The genes are TRBV5-1 and TRBJ2-1, with 9 bases aligning to TRBD2. The V segment lost 1 base and the J segment 6 bases; nucleotides outside the gene matches: 2. Germline assignment: CDR1 SGHRS and CDR2 YFSETQ. The CDR3 has 14 amino acids. The DNA for the CDR3 is TGCGCCAGCAGCTTGATAGCGGGAGCCAATGAGCAGTTCTTC. This encodes CASSLIAGANEQFF.

This chain uses TRBV28 with TRBJ1-1; weak D call: TRBD1 (6 bases). CDR1 is MDHEN, CDR2 SYDVKM, per germline. The CDR3 runs to 12 residues. V was trimmed by 5 bases and J by 7 bases, leaving 11 bases between them. CDR3 residues: CASSQGQFEAFF. As DNA, the CDR3 is TGTGCCAGCAGTCAAGGACAGTTTGAAGCTTTCTTT.

This clone was picked up one time. V usage is TRBV5-5 and J usage is TRBJ2-7, with D perhaps given as TRBD1 or TRBD2 (5 bases each). The germline V and J ends were trimmed by 0 bases and 3 bases, with 10 bases remaining between them. The CDR3 is 14 residues long. Germline-derived CDR1 and CDR2 are SGHKS and YYEKEE (reference sequence). The chain's CDR3 is CASSLALGVYEQYF. CDR3 in DNA: TGTGCCAGCAGCTTGGCCTTGGGGGTCTACGAGCAGTACTTC.

V and J are TRBV19 and TRBJ1-1; TRBD1 is a possible D gene (5 bases). V lost 5 bases, J lost 3 bases, and 10 bases lay in between. The CDR3 is made up of 13 amino acids. Germline V gene data show CDR1 as LNHDA and CDR2 as SQIVND (reference sequence). CDR3: CASSDGTYTEAFF. The CDR3 DNA follows: TGTGCCAGTAGTGACGGGACTTACACTGAAGCTTTCTTT.

This chain uses TRBV5-1 with TRBJ1-3, with 8 bases matching TRBD1. The CDR3 sequence is 17 residues long. CDR1 SGHRS and CDR2 YFSETQ come from the germline V gene. Trimming at V came to 2 bases and at J to 1 base, leaving 8 bases not matched to a gene. CDR3 sequence: CASSFGTGGFSGNTIYF. The CDR3 region has the DNA TGCGCCAGCAGCTTTGGAACAGGGGGTTTTTCTGGAAACACCATATATTTT. The whole variable domain, remainder taken from reference TRBV5-1 and TRBJ1-3, is KAGVTQTPRYLIKTRGQQVTLSCSPISGHRSVSWYQQTPGQGLQFLFEYFSETQRNKGNFPGRFSGRQFSNSRSEMNVSTLELGDSALYLCASSFGTGGFSGNTIYFGEGSWLTVV.

The J gene is TRBJ2-5, the V gene TRBV29-1, with 7 bases aligning to TRBD1. Unmatched junction bases numbered 6, after V lost 6 bases and J lost 5 bases. The CDR3 contains 12 residues. CDR1 and CDR2 (germline): SQVTM, ANQGSEA. The CDR3 protein is CSVTGVGETQYF. CDR3 sequence (DNA): TGCAGCGTCACAGGGGTCGGGGAGACCCAGTACTTC.

The chain has TRBV12-1 and TRBJ2-7; the D call in the table, TRBD2, was not verified against the DNA. TRBV12-1 is deemed a pseudogene. The CDR3 is 17 residues long. The CDR3 protein is CASSFVSGRAISLEQYF. The CDR3 DNA reads as TGTGCCAGCAGCTTTGTGAGCGGGAGGGCCATTTCCCTCGAGCAGTACTTC.

This chain joins TRBV11-2 and TRBJ1-4; TRBD1 is a possible D gene (5 bases). Per the germline V gene, CDR1 is SGHAT and CDR2 is FQNNGV. The CDR3 extends over 15 amino acids. Trimming cost V 1 base and J 7 bases, with 13 bases left between them. CDR3 DNA sequence: TGTGCCAGCAGCTTAGCTCGGCTCAGGGCTGAAAAACTGTTTTTT. Protein sequence: CASSLARLRAEKLFF.

This chain joins TRBV23-1 and TRBJ1-2; D uncertain. TRBV23-1 is given ORF status, its function remaining uncertain. V gave up 0 bases and J gave up 3 bases, with 14 bases separating them. CDR3 length equals 16 residues. The CDR3 DNA sequence: TGCGCCAGCAGTCAATCGCCCCCGTCCGGGGACTATGGCTACACCTTC. Amino acids: CASSQSPPSGDYGYTF.

This clone was seen just once. The chain recombines TRBV29-1 with TRBJ1-1, with TRBD1 identical over 9 bases. The V segment lost 7 bases and the J segment 1 base; nucleotides outside the gene matches: 13. Looked up from germline, CDR1 is SQVTM and CDR2 is ANQGSEA. The CDR3 sequence is 16 residues long. The CDR3 here is CSGSMGQGLGNTEAFF. DNA for the CDR3: TGCAGCGGTAGTATGGGACAGGGTTTAGGGAACACTGAAGCTTTCTTT.

The V call is TRBV19, the J call TRBJ1-6, with D unresolved. The CDR3 loop spans 15 amino acids. Trimming took off 3 bases at V and 9 bases at J, with 15 bases between the two ends. Germline CDR1 reads LNHDA; CDR2 reads SQIVND (reference sequence). CDR3 amino acids: CASSIGVASGSPLHF. CDR3 DNA sequence: TGTGCCAGTAGTATCGGAGTAGCGTCGGGTTCACCCCTCCACTTT.

The V and J genes are TRBV11-2 and TRBJ2-5; no clear D gene. V lost 5 bases and J lost 0, with 4 bases in between. The CDR3 runs 12 residues. Germline values: CDR1 SGHAT, CDR2 FQNNGV. The CDR3 protein is CASSEYQETQYF. DNA of the CDR3: TGTGCCAGCAGCGAGTACCAAGAGACCCAGTACTTC.

This clone was observed a single time. The rearrangement joins TRBV5-5 to TRBJ2-1; 7 bases align to TRBD2. V lost 4 bases, J lost 8 bases, and 12 bases stayed unmatched. This CDR3 is built from 15 residues. CDR1 is SGHKS, CDR2 YYEKEE, per germline (reference sequence). The CDR3 sequence: CASSGGLDVGHEQFF. The CDR3 DNA reads TGTGCCAGCAGCGGAGGACTAGATGTAGGCCATGAGCAGTTCTTC.

V gene TRBV18 combines with J gene TRBJ1-6; TRBD1 aligns across 7 bases. The CDR3 is made up of 14 amino acids. Germline-derived CDR1 and CDR2 are KGHSH and LQKENI. V shed 8 bases, J shed 5 bases, and the junction held 6 bases outside the gene matches. The CDR3 DNA is TGTGCCAGCCGCCGGGACAGCGATAATTCACCCCTCCACTTT. Translating gives CASRRDSDNSPLHF.

This chain joins TRBV5-1 and TRBJ1-1, with D maybe TRBD1 (6 bases). This CDR3 contains 15 residues. Trimming removed 0 bases at V and 1 base at J, with 10 bases between. The germline CDR1 and CDR2 sequences are SGHRS and YFSETQ. CDR3 sequence (DNA): TGCGCCAGCAGCTTGGGTGGGGGGCAGAACACTGAAGCTTTCTTT. It encodes CASSLGGGQNTEAFF. Full variable domain (outside the CDR3, taken from reference TRBV5-1 and TRBJ1-1): KAGVTQTPRYLIKTRGQQVTLSCSPISGHRSVSWYQQTPGQGLQFLFEYFSETQRNKGNFPGRFSGRQFSNSRSEMNVSTLELGDSALYLCASSLGGGQNTEAFFGQGTRLTVV.

The chain joins TRBV19 to TRBJ1-1, with D unresolved. This CDR3 has 15 residues. Germline CDR1 reads LNHDA; CDR2 reads SQIVND (reference sequence). The V and J ends lost 2 bases and 1 base respectively, with 11 bases between them. CDR3 loop: CASSISRVRNTEAFF. The CDR3 DNA reads as TGTGCCAGTAGTATATCCCGGGTGCGGAACACTGAAGCTTTCTTT.

This clone was picked up one time. The gene calls are TRBV28 and TRBJ1-6; D uncertain. The CDR3 has 14 residues. The V gene's germline CDR1 is MDHEN and CDR2 SYDVKM. V lost 2 bases and J 6 bases, leaving 8 bases between the germline ends. The CDR3, as DNA: TGTGCCAGCAGTTTACGGCAGTTTAATTCACCCCTCCACTTT. Amino acid sequence: CASSLRQFNSPLHF.

The chain recombines TRBV27 with TRBJ2-5; 10 bases are a match to TRBD1. The V segment lost 5 bases and the J segment 5 bases; nucleotides outside the gene matches: 8. The CDR3 length is 15 residues. CDR1 is MNHEY and CDR2 is SMNVEV in the germline V gene (reference sequence). The CDR3 loop reads CASSPTGTGVETQYF. The CDR3 DNA reads TGTGCCAGCAGTCCCACCGGGACAGGGGTCGAGACCCAGTACTTC.

The chain is built from TRBV7-9 and TRBJ2-7; D ambiguous. V gave up 5 bases and J gave up 5 bases, with 13 bases separating them. This CDR3 has 13 residues. Germline V gene sequence: CDR1 SEHNR, CDR2 FQNEAQ (reference sequence). CDR3 nucleotides: TGTGCCAGCAGCCTGGACCATTCCGACGAGCAGTACTTC. Its translation is CASSLDHSDEQYF.

The chain uses TRBV5-6 and TRBJ2-7; TRBD1 or TRBD2 may be the D gene (7 bases each). Trimming took 4 bases from V and 5 from J, leaving 16 bases between them. Germline CDR1 SGHDT, CDR2 YYEEEE. The CDR3 totals 14 residues. In nucleotides, the CDR3 is TGTGCCAGCAGCCAGTACAGGGGAGGGGACGAGCAGTACTTC. Its protein product is CASSQYRGGDEQYF.

The chain employs TRBV7-2 and TRBJ1-2; 9 nucleotides align to TRBD1. There are 15 residues in the CDR3. Germline V gene data show CDR1 as SGHTA and CDR2 as FQGNSA. V shed 1 base, J shed 8 bases, and the junction held 8 bases outside the gene matches. For the CDR3, the DNA is TGTGCCAGCAGCTTAGGTGGGACAGGGCTTTACGGCTACACCTTC. Translated: CASSLGGTGLYGYTF. The full variable domain, completed using reference TRBV7-2 and TRBJ1-2, is GAGVSQSPSNKVTEKGKDVELRCDPISGHTALYWYRQSLGQGLEFLIYFQGNSAPDKSGLPSDRFSAERTGGSVSTLTIQRTQQEDSAVYLCASSLGGTGLYGYTFGSGTRLTVV.

The chain combines TRBV11-3 with TRBJ2-7, with D possibly TRBD2 on 5 matching bases. Germline V lookup: CDR1 SGHNT, CDR2 YENEEA. The CDR3 sequence is 13 residues long. V lost 3 bases to trimming and J lost 0 bases, with 6 bases between them. The CDR3 loop is CASSLGSSYEQYF. DNA for the CDR3: TGTGCCAGCAGCTTGGGGAGCTCCTACGAGCAGTACTTC.

The chain combines TRBV9 with TRBJ2-7, with D unresolved. The germline CDR1 and CDR2 sequences are SGDLS and YYNGEE. With 0 bases removed from V and 3 bases from J, the gap between germline ends came to 13 bases. The CDR3 consists of 15 residues. This CDR3 reads CASSVGVGGFYEQYF. The CDR3 DNA is TGTGCCAGCAGCGTAGGTGTGGGCGGATTCTACGAGCAGTACTTC.

The rearrangement uses TRBV28 and TRBJ2-1; 10 nucleotides match TRBD1. This CDR3 has 17 residues. Germline CDR1 is MDHEN and CDR2 is SYDVKM. V dropped 4 bases and J dropped 4; count of bases not matched to a gene: 10. The DNA of the CDR3 is TGTGCCAGCAGTTCTTTTGGCGGACAGGGGGTTTACAATGAGCAGTTCTTC. Translation: CASSSFGGQGVYNEQFF.

This clone was observed once. This chain joins TRBV29-1 and TRBJ2-5, with 8 bases that match TRBD1. The CDR3 sequence is 12 residues long. The germline V gene encodes CDR1 SQVTM and CDR2 ANQGSEA. J was trimmed by 4 bases and V by 8 bases; bases with no gene match: 6. CDR3 residues: CSMGQEAETQYF. The CDR3 region has the DNA TGCAGCATGGGACAGGAAGCAGAGACCCAGTACTTC.